Each of the 23 T cell receptor beta chains below was sequenced from the same sample in a study of T cells in Graves' hyperthyroidism and ophthalmopathy. The TCR beta CDR3 regions underwent amplification using RNA transcripts as the source. HTBI primers were the set used in a first-round RT-PCR of the TCR CDR3. MiXCR, applied by TCRdb to the multiplex PCR reads, yields one record per CDR3 protein. Here the sample spans roughly 750,000 distinct CDR3 sequences, roughly 15% being singletons. The sequenced sample consisted of blood. The source is a man aged 18 to 30 with Graves' hyperthyroidism.

Here the CDR3 reads CASSLALEYTEAFF. In DNA form, the CDR3 reads TGTGCCAGCAGCTTGGCCCTCGAATACACTGAAGCTTTCTTT. The chain is built from TRBV5-5 and TRBJ1-1; D is ambiguous. V was clipped by 0 bases and J by 3 bases, with 9 bases between them. The CDR3 runs 14 residues. Germline V lookup: CDR1 SGHKS, CDR2 YYEKEE (reference sequence).

Only a few counts were recorded for this clonotype. The J gene is TRBJ2-2, the V gene TRBV7-2; a weak D match, TRBD1 (5 bases). The V gene lost 4 bases and the J gene lost 4 bases, with 13 bases spanning the gap. The CDR3 totals 15 residues. CDR1 and CDR2 from the germline V gene are SGHTA and FQGNSA. The CDR3 DNA reads as TGTGCCAGCAGCTCAGGGTCGTGGGGCACCGGGGAGCTGTTTTTT. It yields the protein CASSSGSWGTGELFF.

This clonotype was seen a handful of times. The chain employs TRBV15 and TRBJ1-5; TRBD1 aligns across 11 bases. The germline CDR1 and CDR2 sequences are LNHNV and YYDKDF (reference sequence). The CDR3 consists of 18 residues. The V and J ends lost 1 base and 2 bases, in that order; junction bases with no gene match: 7. The chain's CDR3 is CATSRGTGGDFGNQPQHF. The CDR3 coding sequence is TGTGCCACCAGCAGAGGGACAGGGGGCGACTTTGGCAATCAGCCCCAGCATTTT.

The V call is TRBV7-2, the J call TRBJ2-2; no definite D call. V was clipped by 2 bases and J by 6 bases, with 4 bases between them. Germline V gene data show CDR1 as SGHTA and CDR2 as FQGNSA. CDR3 length equals 12 residues. Written as DNA, the CDR3 is TGTGCCAGCAGCTTACTCTCCGGGGAGCTGTTTTTT. Translated, it gives CASSLLSGELFF. The full variable domain, rest sourced from reference TRBV7-2 and TRBJ2-2, is GAGVSQSPSNKVTEKGKDVELRCDPISGHTALYWYRQSLGQGLEFLIYFQGNSAPDKSGLPSDRFSAERTGGSVSTLTIQRTQQEDSAVYLCASSLLSGELFFGEGSRLTVL.

This clonotype was seen many times. The chain joins TRBV27 to TRBJ1-1, with a possible D match to TRBD1 (5 bases). Trimming took 3 bases from V and 5 from J, leaving 16 bases between them. The CDR3 contains 15 residues. The V gene's germline CDR1 is MNHEY and CDR2 SMNVEV (reference sequence). In nucleotides, the CDR3 is TGTGCCAGCAGTTTTCGCCGGGTGGGACGTACTGAAGCTTTCTTT. Protein sequence: CASSFRRVGRTEAFF.

This clonotype was detected many times. The V call is TRBV6-2 or TRBV6-3, the J call TRBJ2-1; D not certain. CDR1 is MNHEY, CDR2 SVGEGT, per germline. Trimming stripped 0 bases from V and 2 bases from J, with 5 bases between. The CDR3 is 14 amino acids. The CDR3 protein is CASSYSGAYNEQFF. CDR3 bases: TGTGCCAGCAGTTACTCCGGAGCCTACAATGAGCAGTTCTTC.

To note about this clonotype: This may be a read error: a much more frequent sequence differs by one nucleotide. V and J are TRBV7-8 and TRBJ1-2; D call uncertain. Germline V gene lookup returns CDR1 SGHVS and CDR2 FQNEAQ. The V end was cut by 5 bases, the J end by 3 bases, with 13 bases between. There are 14 residues in the CDR3. The CDR3 DNA follows: TGTGCCAGCAGCCTGGGTAGGGATTACTATGGCTACACCTTC. As protein: CASSLGRDYYGYTF.

This clonotype has a count of ten or more. V gene TRBV2 combines with J gene TRBJ2-7; no firm D call. The CDR3 is made up of 14 amino acids. Trimming took 7 bases from V and 1 from J, leaving 14 bases between them. CDR1 SNHLY and CDR2 FYNNEI come from the germline V gene. Here the CDR3 DNA reads TGTGCCAGCACCATAGGGTCCCAATCCTACGAGCAGTACTTC. Translating it yields CASTIGSQSYEQYF.

This clonotype showed up many times. This chain connects TRBV12-3 or TRBV12-4 to TRBJ2-2; 7 nucleotides agree with TRBD2. The J segment lost 8 bases and the V segment lost 2 bases, leaving 11 bases of the junction unmatched. CDR3 length: 16 residues. The CDR3 DNA is TGTGCCAGCAGTTTAAATCGTCTAGCGGCCGGGGGGGAGCTGTTTTTT. This sequence encodes CASSLNRLAAGGELFF.

In its sample, this clonotype was seen many times. The V and J genes are TRBV2 and TRBJ2-7; 7 bases are shared with TRBD1. V shed 4 bases, J shed 2 bases, and the junction held 8 bases outside the gene matches. Germline CDR1 reads SNHLY; CDR2 reads FYNNEI. This CDR3 has 15 residues. The chain's CDR3 is CASSAFRDSPYEQYF. In nucleotides, the CDR3 is TGTGCCAGCAGTGCCTTCCGGGACAGCCCCTACGAGCAGTACTTC.

This clonotype was counted between two and nine times. The rearrangement uses TRBV9 and TRBJ2-7, with TRBD1 as a possible D gene (5 bases). V was shortened by 0 bases and J by 6 bases, with 22 bases between the two germline ends. This CDR3 spans 17 amino acids. Germline V gives CDR1 SGDLS, CDR2 YYNGEE. The CDR3 loop reads CASSVGPPDTGLGEQYF. The CDR3 nucleotides read TGTGCCAGCAGCGTAGGGCCCCCGGACACAGGCCTCGGCGAGCAGTACTTC.

J is TRBJ1-5 and V is TRBV20-1; D is undetermined. Trimming cost V 4 bases and J 3 bases, with 10 bases left between them. Germline assignment: CDR1 DFQATT and CDR2 SNEGSKA (reference sequence). The CDR3 is 13 amino acids. CDR3 coding DNA: TGCAGTGCTACGTCAGTAATCAATCAGCCCCAGCATTTT. Its translation: CSATSVINQPQHF.

This chain uses TRBV29-1 with TRBJ2-7; TRBD2 aligns across 13 bases. This CDR3 contains 15 residues. The ends lost 1 base at V and 2 bases at J; junction bases unmatched: 2. From germline, CDR1 is SQVTM and CDR2 ANQGSEA. In DNA form, the CDR3 reads TGCAGCGTTGAAGGGACTAGCGGGAGTACCTACGAGCAGTACTTC. Its translation: CSVEGTSGSTYEQYF.

In this sample, this clonotype turned up a few times. The chain couples TRBV6-1 to TRBJ2-1; tentatively, D is TRBD2 (5 bases). V shed 1 base and J shed 1 base, with 11 bases lying between them. The CDR3 has 16 residues. From germline, CDR1 is MNHNS and CDR2 SASEGT. CDR3 nucleotide sequence: TGTGCCAGCAGTGAAGTGGCGGGCCGATCCTACAATGAGCAGTTCTTC. Its translation: CASSEVAGRSYNEQFF.

Ten or more counts support this clonotype. The chain couples TRBV11-3 to TRBJ1-1; no definite D call. The germline V gene has CDR1 SGHNT and CDR2 YENEEA. The CDR3 consists of 12 residues. V lost 5 bases and J lost 0, with 4 bases in between. The CDR3 DNA is TGTGCCAGCAGCACGATGAACACTGAAGCTTTCTTT. This sequence encodes CASSTMNTEAFF.

The V gene is TRBV27, the J gene TRBJ1-1; D possibly corresponds to TRBD1 (5 bases). Germline-derived CDR1 and CDR2 are MNHEY and SMNVEV (reference sequence). This CDR3 contains 15 residues. Trimming left V 6 bases short and J 6 bases short, with 20 bases between. The CDR3 DNA reads as TGTGCCAGCAGGCTCTGGGGGGGGAGTGAGCCTGAAGCTTTCTTT. Encoded protein: CASRLWGGSEPEAFF.

This clonotype was recorded many times. The genes are TRBV7-3 and TRBJ2-1; 10 bases are shared with TRBD2. Per the germline V gene, CDR1 is SGHTA and CDR2 is FQGTGA. This CDR3 has 15 residues. V was clipped by 1 base and J by 7 bases; unmatched bases: 4. The CDR3 coding sequence is TGTGCCAGCAGCTTAAGAGCGGGAGGGAGGAATGAGCAGTTCTTC. Translated: CASSLRAGGRNEQFF.

This clonotype was seen repeatedly, ten times or more. This chain links TRBV28 with TRBJ2-1; 11 bases are a match to TRBD2. CDR1 is MDHEN and CDR2 is SYDVKM in the germline V gene. There are 15 residues in the CDR3. Germline trimming cut 1 base from V and 7 bases from J; bases unmatched to any gene: 3. CDR3 amino acids: CASSLYLAGGNEQFF. The DNA for the CDR3 is TGTGCCAGCAGTTTATACCTAGCGGGAGGTAATGAGCAGTTCTTC.

On this clonotype: The junction departs from germline at one end; a sequencing error may be responsible. The chain recombines TRBV5-1 with TRBJ2-1; 11 nucleotides line up with TRBD2. CDR3 length: 19 amino acids. Germline V lookup: CDR1 SGHRS, CDR2 YFSETQ. The CDR3, as DNA: TGCGCCAGCAGCCCGGTGGCTAGCGGGAGGACGAGGTCCTACAAAGAGCAGTTCTTC. Amino acids: CASSPVASGRTRSYKEQFF.

The chain employs TRBV28 and TRBJ2-1; D is possibly TRBD1 or TRBD2 (5 bases each). The CDR3 runs 16 residues. Per germline, CDR1 MDHEN and CDR2 SYDVKM. V was pared by 5 bases and J by 5 bases, with 19 bases between. The CDR3 DNA reads TGTGCCAGCAGTCCAGGGTGGCGAGGGGAAGACAATGAGCAGTTCTTC. The encoded protein is CASSPGWRGEDNEQFF.

This clonotype has at least ten counts. The rearrangement uses TRBV20-1 and TRBJ2-1, with a tentative D call TRBD2 (6 bases). Trimming took 5 bases from V and 0 from J, leaving 17 bases between them. The CDR3 runs 16 residues. Germline V gene sequence: CDR1 DFQATT, CDR2 SNEGSKA (reference sequence). In DNA, the CDR3 is TGCAGTGCTCGAAAACTAGCAGCCAACTCCTACAATGAGCAGTTCTTC. It encodes CSARKLAANSYNEQFF.

This CDR3 reads CASSLSGGGDQPQHF. The CDR3, as DNA: TGTGCCAGCAGCCTCTCCGGGGGCGGGGATCAGCCCCAGCATTTT. V is TRBV3-1 and J is TRBJ1-5; D is possibly TRBD1 (6 bases). V gave up 4 bases and J gave up 5 bases, with 15 bases separating them. Germline values: CDR1 LGHDT, CDR2 YNNKEL (reference sequence). The CDR3 covers 15 residues. The variable domain in full, completed from reference TRBV3-1 and TRBJ1-5, reads DTAVSQTPKYLVTQMGNDKSIKCEQNLGHDTMYWYKQDSKKFLKIMFSYNNKELIINETVPNRFSPKSPDKAHLNLHINSLELGDSAVYFCASSLSGGGDQPQHFGDGTRLSIL.

This clonotype showed up many times. This sequence joins TRBV2 and TRBJ2-1; the match to TRBD1 covers 8 bases. V shed 6 bases and J 4 bases; nucleotides not matched to a gene: 2. The CDR3 has 13 residues. Germline-derived CDR1 and CDR2 are SNHLY and FYNNEI. The CDR3 loop is CASRDRVYNEQFF. For the CDR3, the DNA is TGTGCCAGCAGGGACAGGGTGTACAATGAGCAGTTCTTC. Together with reference TRBV2 and TRBJ2-1, the CDR3 gives the full variable domain: EPEVTQTPSHQVTQMGQEVILRCVPISNHLYFYWYRQILGQKVEFLVSFYNNEISEKSEIFDDQFSVERPDGSNFTLKIRSTKLEDSAMYFCASRDRVYNEQFFGPGTRLTVL.